The following is a T cell receptor (beta chain) sequence with its context. Its recognized antigen is unknown. No clone much larger than this one lies a single base away; base qualities are absent. The time point label, read with the paper, signifies: blood 2 weeks post-SBRT. According to the study, the label for this sample's treatment or condition signals: 15 Gy SBRT to primary tumor, nephrectomy 4 weeks later. To follow tumor-enriched clonotypes, peripheral blood was collected serially from radiation-treated patients at baseline and again at 2 weeks and 4 weeks after SBRT. Every patient had renal cell carcinoma of clear cell pathology. The QIAamp DNA Blood Mini Kit (Qiagen) was used to prepare genomic DNA for TCR sequencing. The analyses included just those samples that passed every quality control check. Following the manufacturer's recommendations, the immunoSEQ kit was used to generate TCR beta libraries from genomic DNA. To prepare the libraries, a first multiplex PCR with proprietary primers was run, followed by a second PCR that added unique barcodes, and a bead cleanup was done after each round. Each sample batch included a kit-provided positive control reaction and a negative control reaction. The final libraries were assessed on an Agilent 4200 TapeStation D1000 ScreenTape, pooled by volume, and quantified by qPCR. Sequencing ran on an Illumina NextSeq500 with a MidOutput 150-cycle cartridge, using 156 Read1 and 15 Index1 cycles with kit custom primers. The pooled library was loaded at approximately 0.97 pM with around 20% PhiX control spiked in. The authors' analysis ran thus. The vendor-processed data were analyzed in R, and a clonotype was defined as all T cells that share the same CDR3 nucleotide sequence. For clone abundance analyses, frequencies were normalized to the 10,000 most abundant clones per sample. Public T cell clones, which averaged fewer than five per sample, were removed prior to analysis. Tumor-enriched and baseline blood-enriched clonotypes were defined by at least a 32-fold difference in abundance between compartments. Clonotypes expanded or contracted between blood time points were identified with a beta-binomial differential abundance model. The Baroni-Urbani and Buser coefficient was used to measure tumor-blood repertoire similarity, and groups were compared with two-tailed Wilcoxon tests in R. TCRdb obtained this table from immuneACCESS and retained in-frame rearrangements with V and J assigned. These tables miss some clones; where compared with another copy, unresolved V genes account for less than half of the shortfall, and the remainder is unexplained. The V and J calls and clone size are taken from that table; D and trimming were inferred from the DNA. The sample includes some 120,000 clones, with around 89% observed a single time. Approximately 6% of the sample belongs to the ten largest clones.

This record comes from a study of radiation and T cells in renal cell carcinoma (dated by TCRdb to about 2020). General notes on the study: The samples were obtained from a clinical trial, where primary renal cell carcinomas were treated with 15 Gy stereotactic body radiation therapy and then removed by nephrectomy 4 weeks afterward. Across all 50 or so samples, 4,000,000 or so unique CDR3 nucleotide sequences, encoding 2.5 million to 3 million unique CDR3 amino acid sequences, were identified. TCR beta sequencing covered 50 or so samples in total, comprising some 26 tumors and around 27 peripheral blood samples. The investigation overall reported the following: Because no pretreatment tumor biopsies were available, whether clonotypes were present in the tumor at baseline could not be determined. Because the trial had a single-armed design, the trial could not examine how radiation dose or scheduling affected the TCR repertoire. In blood, the top tumor clonotypes increased between baseline and 2 weeks post-radiation and then shrank by 4 weeks, which suggests that tumor-resident clones expanded only transiently. Changes in the blood repertoire were not tracked past 4 weeks after treatment.

Between the V and J ends, shortened by 0 bases and 0 bases respectively, the junction contains 14 bases. CDR1 and CDR2, per the germline V gene, are MNHNS and SASEGT. The CDR3 covers 17 residues, taking in both the cysteine and the phenylalanine. Left in the record is the CDR3 DNA by itself, 51 bases read in frame from the first base. This specimen was blood, taken from a patient whose treatment included radiotherapy and nephrectomy. Recombination joined TRBV6-1 with TRBJ1-2; perhaps TRBD1 is the D gene, with 5 bases matching. This TCR was recovered from a woman between 70 and 85 years old with renal cell carcinoma. The CDR3 region reads CASSEALARVANYGYTF. In nucleotide form, the sequence is TGTGCCAGCAGTGAAGCCCTGGCCAGGGTTGCTAACTATGGCTACACCTTC.